This TCR beta chain was sequenced for a study of Graves' ophthalmopathy and Graves' hyperthyroidism. Study results and caveats: Blood samples also showed most expanded thyroid clonotypes exceeding 0.001 frequency. Distinction of ophthalmopathy from stable hyperthyroidism by a 13-signature model reached almost 90% sensitivity and approximately 81% specificity. As the model predicted ophthalmopathy progression, it achieved a sensitivity of 70.59% and a specificity of more than 72%.

Amplified material comprised TCR beta CDR3 regions derived from RNA transcripts. After a first-round RT-PCR with HTBI primers, a second-round multiplex PCR was run. TCRdb used MiXCR to reprocess the multiplex PCR reads, holding one entry per CDR3 protein. The table shows hundreds of thousands of distinct CDR3 sequences, with over 20% occurring only once. Deletions cut 8 bases from V and 3 bases from J, with 10 bases between. This CDR3 has 12 residues. Looked up from germline, CDR1 is WNHNN and CDR2 is SYGVQD (reference sequence). Hyperthyroidism patients were newly diagnosed, under 2 months' duration, aged 18 to 65. In its sample, this clonotype was seen many times. What it binds is unknown.

The TCR was taken from a young woman with stable Graves' hyperthyroidism. Sequencing was performed on peripheral blood. V is TRBV10-1 and J is TRBJ2-5, with D unclear. For the CDR3, the DNA is TGCGCCAGCCCCCCACGCGAAGAGACCCAGTACTTC. This codes for CASPPREETQYF.